One TCR beta chain is described in this entry. Its antigen is as yet unknown. The CDR3 extends over 15 amino acids. Germline CDR1 reads SGHDN; CDR2 reads FVKESK. This sample is drawn from a study of post-analysis software for immune sequencing data. Study background: Relapsing-remitting, secondary progressive and progressive-relapsing forms made up the multiple sclerosis disease courses.

Unique molecular identifiers were present in the TCR beta cDNA libraries. From about 1 to 10 million T cells, roughly 540,000 cDNA molecules were obtained. TCRdb independently ran MiXCR on the PCR reads; one entry per CDR3 protein. The table shows fewer than 700,000 distinct CDR3 sequences, with roughly 45% occurring only once. Study results and limitations: Samples from a shared batch, those prepared together, strongly co-clustered by F measure. Patients with multiple sclerosis recorded significantly lower normalized Chao1 diversity than controls, the study found. Patients carried roughly 5 TRBV segments more frequently than controls did, and TRBV5-6, TRBV5-1 and TRBV20-1 were among them.

The genes are TRBV14 and TRBJ2-1, with D perhaps assigned TRBD1 or TRBD2 (5 bases each). TRBJ2-7 explains the end of the DNA better; the J call may be wrong. The receptor was derived from a girl between 10 and 17 years old with multiple sclerosis. Material for sequencing was blood. CDR3 bases: TGTGCCAGCAGCCGCGCCGGGACCCTTTACAATGAGCAGTACTTC. Its protein is CASSRAGTLYNEQYF.